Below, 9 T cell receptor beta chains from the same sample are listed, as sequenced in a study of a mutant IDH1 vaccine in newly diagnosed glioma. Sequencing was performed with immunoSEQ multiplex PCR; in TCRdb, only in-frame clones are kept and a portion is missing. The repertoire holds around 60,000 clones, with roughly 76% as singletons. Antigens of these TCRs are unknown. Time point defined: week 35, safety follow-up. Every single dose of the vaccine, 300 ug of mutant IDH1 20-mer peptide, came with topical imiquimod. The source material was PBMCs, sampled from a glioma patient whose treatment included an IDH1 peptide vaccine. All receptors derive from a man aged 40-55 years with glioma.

The CDR3 spells CASSLDGGRTGELFF. The DNA for the CDR3 is TGTGCCAGCAGCTTGGACGGGGGCCGAACCGGGGAGCTGTTTTTT. The chain has TRBV5-6 and TRBJ2-2, with D perhaps TRBD1 or TRBD2 (6 bases each). The V end was cut by 0 bases, the J end by 5 bases, with 11 bases between. CDR3 length equals 15 residues. The germline V gene encodes CDR1 SGHDT and CDR2 YYEEEE.

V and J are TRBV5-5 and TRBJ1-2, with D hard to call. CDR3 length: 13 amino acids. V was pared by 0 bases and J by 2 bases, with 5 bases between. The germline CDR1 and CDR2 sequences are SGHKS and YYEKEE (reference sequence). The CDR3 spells CASSLEVNYGYTF. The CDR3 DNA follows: TGTGCCAGCAGCTTGGAGGTGAACTATGGCTACACCTTC.

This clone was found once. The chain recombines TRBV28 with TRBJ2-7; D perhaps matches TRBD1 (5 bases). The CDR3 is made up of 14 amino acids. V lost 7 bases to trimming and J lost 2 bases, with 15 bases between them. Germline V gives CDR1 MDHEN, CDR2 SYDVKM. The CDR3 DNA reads TGTGCCAGCACCCCCACAGGCAGTACCTACGAGCAGTACTTC. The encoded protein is CASTPTGSTYEQYF.

The CDR3 region has the DNA TGTGCCAGCAGTGAAGTAGGGGGGCCGGGTATGGGGAACACTGAAGCTTTCTTT. It yields the protein CASSEVGGPGMGNTEAFF. The chain joins TRBV6-1 to TRBJ1-1; a weak D match, TRBD1 (6 bases). Between the trimmed V and J ends, which lost 1 base and 1 base, there was a span of 19 bases. This CDR3 contains 18 residues. Germline CDR1 MNHNS, CDR2 SASEGT.

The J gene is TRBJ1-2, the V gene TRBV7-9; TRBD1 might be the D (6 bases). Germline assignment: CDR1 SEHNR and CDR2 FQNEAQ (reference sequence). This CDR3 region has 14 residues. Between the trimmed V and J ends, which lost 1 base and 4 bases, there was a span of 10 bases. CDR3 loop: CASSLVGGPYGYTF. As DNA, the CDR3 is TGTGCCAGCAGCTTAGTAGGGGGACCCTATGGCTACACCTTC.

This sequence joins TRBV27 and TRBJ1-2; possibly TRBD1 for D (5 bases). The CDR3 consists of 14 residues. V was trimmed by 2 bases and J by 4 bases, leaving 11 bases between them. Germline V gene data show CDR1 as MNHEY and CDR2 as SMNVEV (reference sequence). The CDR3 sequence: CASSLTPTVYGYTF. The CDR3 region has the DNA TGTGCCAGCAGTTTAACCCCGACAGTCTATGGCTACACCTTC.

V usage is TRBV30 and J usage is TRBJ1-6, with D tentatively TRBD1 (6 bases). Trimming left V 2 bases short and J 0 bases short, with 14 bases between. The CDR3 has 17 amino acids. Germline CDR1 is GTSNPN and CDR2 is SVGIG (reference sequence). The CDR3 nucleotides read TGTGCCTGGAGTCCTCTCCAGGGGACCTCCTATAATTCACCCCTCCACTTT. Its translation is CAWSPLQGTSYNSPLHF. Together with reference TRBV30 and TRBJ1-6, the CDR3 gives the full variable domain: SQTIHQWPATLVQPVGSPLSLECTVEGTSNPNLYWYRQAAGRGLQLLFYSVGIGQISSEVPQNLSASRPQDRQFILSSKKLLLSDSGFYLCAWSPLQGTSYNSPLHFGNGTRLTVT.

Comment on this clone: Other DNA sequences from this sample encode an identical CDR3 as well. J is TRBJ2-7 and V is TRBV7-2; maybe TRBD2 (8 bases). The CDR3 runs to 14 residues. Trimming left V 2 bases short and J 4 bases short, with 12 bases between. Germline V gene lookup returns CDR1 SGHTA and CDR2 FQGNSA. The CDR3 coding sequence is TGTGCCAGCAGCTTACGGGAGGGGGCTTACGAGCAGTACTTC. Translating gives CASSLREGAYEQYF.

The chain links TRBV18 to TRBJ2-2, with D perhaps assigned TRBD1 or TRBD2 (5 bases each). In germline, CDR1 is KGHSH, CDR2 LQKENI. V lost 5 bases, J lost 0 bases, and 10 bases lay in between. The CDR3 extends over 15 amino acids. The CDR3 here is CASSTGLSNTGELFF. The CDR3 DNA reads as TGTGCCAGCTCAACAGGACTTTCGAACACCGGGGAGCTGTTTTTT.